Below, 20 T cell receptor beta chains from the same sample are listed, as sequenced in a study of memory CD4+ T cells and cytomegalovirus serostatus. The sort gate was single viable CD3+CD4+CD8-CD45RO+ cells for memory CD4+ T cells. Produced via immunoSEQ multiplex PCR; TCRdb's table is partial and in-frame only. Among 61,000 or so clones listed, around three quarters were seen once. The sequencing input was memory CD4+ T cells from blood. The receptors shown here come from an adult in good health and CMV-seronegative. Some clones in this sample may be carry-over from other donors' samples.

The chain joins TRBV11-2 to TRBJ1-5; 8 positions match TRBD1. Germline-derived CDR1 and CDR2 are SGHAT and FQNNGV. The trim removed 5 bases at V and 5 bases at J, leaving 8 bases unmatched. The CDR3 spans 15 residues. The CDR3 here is CASSGQQGGDQPQHF. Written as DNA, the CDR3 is TGTGCCAGCAGCGGACAACAGGGGGGGGATCAGCCCCAGCATTTT.

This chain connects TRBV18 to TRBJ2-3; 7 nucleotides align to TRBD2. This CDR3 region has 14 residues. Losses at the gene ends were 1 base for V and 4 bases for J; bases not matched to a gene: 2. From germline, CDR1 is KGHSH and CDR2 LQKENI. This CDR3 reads CASSPRREADTQYF. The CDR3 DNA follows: TGTGCCAGCTCACCACGACGGGAGGCAGATACGCAGTATTTT.

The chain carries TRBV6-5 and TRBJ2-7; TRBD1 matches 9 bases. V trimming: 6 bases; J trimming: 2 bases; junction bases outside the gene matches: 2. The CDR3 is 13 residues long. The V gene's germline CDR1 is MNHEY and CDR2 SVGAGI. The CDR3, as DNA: TGTGCCAGCAGGCGACAGGGGGCCTACGAGCAGTACTTC. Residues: CASRRQGAYEQYF.

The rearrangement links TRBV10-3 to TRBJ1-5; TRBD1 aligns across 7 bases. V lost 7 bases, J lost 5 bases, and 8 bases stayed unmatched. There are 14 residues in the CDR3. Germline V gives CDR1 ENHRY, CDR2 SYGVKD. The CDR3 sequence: CAIKQQGMDQPQHF. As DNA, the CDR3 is TGTGCCATCAAGCAACAGGGGATGGATCAGCCCCAGCATTTT.

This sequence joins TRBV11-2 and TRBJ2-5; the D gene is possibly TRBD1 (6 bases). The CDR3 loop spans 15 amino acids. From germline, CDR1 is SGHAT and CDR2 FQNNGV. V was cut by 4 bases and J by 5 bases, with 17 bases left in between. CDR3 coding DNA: TGTGCCAGCAGCTCCTCGGGTGGGGGCCAGGAGACCCAGTACTTC. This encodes CASSSSGGGQETQYF.

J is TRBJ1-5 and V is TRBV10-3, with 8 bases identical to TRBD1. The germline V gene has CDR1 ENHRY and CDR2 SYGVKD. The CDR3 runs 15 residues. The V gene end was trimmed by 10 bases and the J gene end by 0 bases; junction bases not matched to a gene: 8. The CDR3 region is CATSGTGLSNQPQHF. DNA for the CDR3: TGTGCCACGAGCGGGACAGGCCTTAGCAATCAGCCCCAGCATTTT.

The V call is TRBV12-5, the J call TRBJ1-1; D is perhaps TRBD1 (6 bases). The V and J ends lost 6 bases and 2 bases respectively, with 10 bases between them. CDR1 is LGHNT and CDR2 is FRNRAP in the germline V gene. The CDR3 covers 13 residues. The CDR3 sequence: CASGKDSNTEAFF. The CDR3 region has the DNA TGTGCTAGTGGGAAGGACAGTAACACTGAAGCTTTCTTT.

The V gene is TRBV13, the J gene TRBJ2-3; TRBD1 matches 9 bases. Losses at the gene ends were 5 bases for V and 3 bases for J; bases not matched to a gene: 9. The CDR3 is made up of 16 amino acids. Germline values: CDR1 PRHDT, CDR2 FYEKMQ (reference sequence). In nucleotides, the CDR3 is TGTGCCAGCAGCCTACTCCTACAGGGGGCGACAGATACGCAGTATTTT. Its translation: CASSLLLQGATDTQYF.

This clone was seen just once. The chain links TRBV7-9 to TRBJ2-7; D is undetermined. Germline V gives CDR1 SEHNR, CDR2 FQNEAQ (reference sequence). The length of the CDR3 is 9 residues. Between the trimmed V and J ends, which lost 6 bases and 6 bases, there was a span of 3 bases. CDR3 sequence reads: CASRSEQYF. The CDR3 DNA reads TGTGCCAGCAGGTCCGAGCAGTACTTC.

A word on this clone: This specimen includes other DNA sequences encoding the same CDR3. In nucleotides, the CDR3 is TGTGCCAGCAGTTACAGCCCCGAAGGGTACAATGAGCAGTTCTTC. Residues: CASSYSPEGYNEQFF. This chain uses TRBV6-5 with TRBJ2-1; D gene uncertain. There are 15 residues in the CDR3. From germline, CDR1 is MNHEY and CDR2 SVGAGI. The V end lost 2 bases, the J end lost 4 bases, and 12 bases lay between the germline ends.

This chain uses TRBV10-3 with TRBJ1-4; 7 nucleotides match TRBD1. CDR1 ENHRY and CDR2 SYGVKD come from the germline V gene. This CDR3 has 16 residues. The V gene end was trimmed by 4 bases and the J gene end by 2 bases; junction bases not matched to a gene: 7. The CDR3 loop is CAISATGIGTNEKLFF. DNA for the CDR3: TGTGCCATCAGTGCGACAGGGATCGGGACTAATGAAAAACTGTTTTTT.

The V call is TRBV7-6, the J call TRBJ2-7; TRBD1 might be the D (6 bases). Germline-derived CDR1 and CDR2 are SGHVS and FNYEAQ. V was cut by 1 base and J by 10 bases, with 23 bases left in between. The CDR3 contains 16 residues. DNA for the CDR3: TGTGCCAGCAGCTTAGTCCTATCCGGGACACATAATTATCAGTACTTC. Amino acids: CASSLVLSGTHNYQYF.

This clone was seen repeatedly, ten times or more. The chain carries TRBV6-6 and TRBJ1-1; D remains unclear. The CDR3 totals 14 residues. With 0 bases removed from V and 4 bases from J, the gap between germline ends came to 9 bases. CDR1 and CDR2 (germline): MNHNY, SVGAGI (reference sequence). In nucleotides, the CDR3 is TGTGCCAGCAGTTACTCCGGGATTTCCACTGAAGCTTTCTTT. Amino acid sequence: CASSYSGISTEAFF.

The CDR3 DNA is TGCAGCGTTGGGCGGGGATGGGACAACAATGAGCAGTTCTTC. Protein sequence: CSVGRGWDNNEQFF. This rearrangement joins TRBV29-1 to TRBJ2-1; either TRBD1 or TRBD2 may fit D (6 bases each). There are 14 residues in the CDR3. Germline V lookup: CDR1 SQVTM, CDR2 ANQGSEA. The V end lost 4 bases, the J end lost 5 bases, and 15 bases lay between the germline ends.

The CDR3 loop is CASRAKSPLHF. In DNA form, the CDR3 reads TGTGCCAGCAGGGCAAAGTCACCCCTCCACTTT. The V and J genes are TRBV2 and TRBJ1-6; D not certain. Per germline, CDR1 SNHLY and CDR2 FYNNEI. V lost 6 bases, J lost 10 bases, and 7 bases lay in between. The CDR3 has 11 amino acids.

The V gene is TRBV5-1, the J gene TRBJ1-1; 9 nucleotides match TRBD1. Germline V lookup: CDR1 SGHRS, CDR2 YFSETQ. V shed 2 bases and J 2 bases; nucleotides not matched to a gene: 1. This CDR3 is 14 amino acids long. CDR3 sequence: CASSLQGANTEAFF. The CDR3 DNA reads TGCGCCAGCAGCTTACAGGGGGCAAACACTGAAGCTTTCTTT.

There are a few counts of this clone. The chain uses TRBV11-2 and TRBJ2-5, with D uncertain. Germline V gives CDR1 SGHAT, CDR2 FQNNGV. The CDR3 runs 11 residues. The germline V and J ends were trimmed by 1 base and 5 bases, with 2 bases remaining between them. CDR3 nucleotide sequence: TGTGCCAGCAGCTTAGGGGAGACCCAGTACTTC. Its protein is CASSLGETQYF.

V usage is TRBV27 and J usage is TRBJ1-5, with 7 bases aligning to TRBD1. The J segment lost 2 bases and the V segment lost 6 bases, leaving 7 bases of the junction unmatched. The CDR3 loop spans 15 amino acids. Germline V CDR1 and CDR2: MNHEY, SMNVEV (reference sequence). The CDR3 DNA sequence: TGTGCCAGCAGCCCTACAGGGGTTGGCAATCAGCCCCAGCATTTT. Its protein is CASSPTGVGNQPQHF.

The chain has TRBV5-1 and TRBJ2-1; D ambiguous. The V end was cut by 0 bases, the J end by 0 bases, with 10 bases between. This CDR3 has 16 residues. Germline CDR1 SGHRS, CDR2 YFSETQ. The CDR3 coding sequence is TGCGCCAGCAGCTTGGAAGCTGGGCTCTCCTACAATGAGCAGTTCTTC. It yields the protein CASSLEAGLSYNEQFF.

CDR3 protein: CASRDRAVYGYTF. For the CDR3, the DNA is TGTGCCAGCAGGGACAGGGCGGTCTATGGCTACACCTTC. The rearrangement links TRBV7-2 to TRBJ1-2, with 8 nucleotides matching TRBD1. V was pared by 6 bases and J by 4 bases, with 4 bases of the junction left unmatched. The germline V gene encodes CDR1 SGHTA and CDR2 FQGNSA. The CDR3 runs 13 residues. Together with reference TRBV7-2 and TRBJ1-2, the CDR3 gives the full variable domain: GAGVSQSPSNKVTEKGKDVELRCDPISGHTALYWYRQSLGQGLEFLIYFQGNSAPDKSGLPSDRFSAERTGGSVSTLTIQRTQQEDSAVYLCASRDRAVYGYTFGSGTRLTVV.